Presented here are 7 T cell receptor beta chains from one specimen sequenced in a study of T cell responses to AZD1222 COVID-19 vaccine (dated by TCRdb to the early 2020s). What this sample's time point label stands for: baseline before first vaccination. The library came from the immunoSEQ multiplex PCR assay. TCRdb re-hosts the immuneACCESS table, in-frame sequences only. Its copies lack some clones; in the studies checked, an unresolved V gene accounts for under half of them, and the cause for the rest is not known. The sample contains roughly 70,000 clones, more than 75% of them found a single time. The top ten clones comprise around 15% of the sample. Source: peripheral blood, taken on day 0 of AZD1222 vaccination. Every receptor here comes from an adult in good health.

The chain has TRBV2 and TRBJ1-1; D gene uncertain. Germline lookup yields CDR1 SNHLY and CDR2 FYNNEI. CDR3 length: 13 residues. The V and J ends lost 3 bases and 3 bases respectively, with 8 bases between them. The CDR3: CASSEYGDTEAFF. The CDR3 DNA reads TGTGCCAGCAGTGAGTACGGGGACACTGAAGCTTTCTTT.

The chain is built from TRBV11-3 and TRBJ2-5; 12 bases line up with TRBD2. Germline CDR1 SGHNT, CDR2 YENEEA. This CDR3 comprises 15 residues. With 2 bases clipped from V and 3 bases from J, the junction kept 1 base outside the gene matches. This CDR3 reads CASSLRLAGEETQYF. In DNA form, the CDR3 reads TGTGCCAGCAGCTTAAGACTAGCGGGGGAAGAGACCCAGTACTTC.

In nucleotides, the CDR3 is TGTGCCAGCAGCTTAGTGGGGAGTGGGGAGGACTATGGCTACACCTTC. Translated, it gives CASSLVGSGEDYGYTF. The gene calls are TRBV7-9 and TRBJ1-2; D ambiguous. The CDR3 has 16 residues. CDR1 is SEHNR and CDR2 is FQNEAQ in the germline V gene (reference sequence). Trimming took 1 base from V and 3 from J, leaving 15 bases between them. Supplemented by reference TRBV7-9 and TRBJ1-2, the full variable domain reads DTGVSQNPRHKITKRGQNVTFRCDPISEHNRLYWYRQTLGQGPEFLTYFQNEAQLEKSRLLSDRFSAERPKGSFSTLEIQRTEQGDSAMYLCASSLVGSGEDYGYTFGSGTRLTVV.

This clone was seen once. The chain recombines TRBV4-3 with TRBJ1-4; TRBD1 matches at 9 bases. Per germline, CDR1 LGHNA and CDR2 YSLEER. The length of the CDR3 is 14 residues. Unmatched junction bases numbered 6, after V lost 1 base and J lost 12 bases. CDR3 in amino acids: CASSQGRDRDQLFF. The CDR3 nucleotides read TGCGCCAGCAGCCAAGGAAGGGACAGGGATCAACTGTTTTTT.

The rearrangement uses TRBV10-1 and TRBJ2-7, with D uncertain. V lost 5 bases and J 1 base, leaving 12 bases between the germline ends. Germline V gene lookup returns CDR1 WNHNN and CDR2 SYGVQD (reference sequence). The CDR3 covers 14 residues. CDR3 sequence reads: CASSSTGFSYEQYF. Here the CDR3 DNA reads TGCGCCAGCAGTTCGACGGGCTTTTCCTACGAGCAGTACTTC.

This clone was seen once. The chain recombines TRBV5-1 with TRBJ2-5; TRBD1 matches 9 bases. This CDR3 comprises 16 residues. V shed 0 bases and J 4 bases; nucleotides not matched to a gene: 7. Per the germline V gene, CDR1 is SGHRS and CDR2 is YFSETQ. The CDR3 coding sequence is TGCGCCAGCAGCTTGGTTCCGGGACAGGGAGGAGAGACCCAGTACTTC. Its protein product is CASSLVPGQGGETQYF.

V gene TRBV6-2 or TRBV6-3 combines with J gene TRBJ1-2; no reliable D call. The CDR3 covers 15 residues. CDR1 and CDR2 from the germline V gene are MNHEY and SVGEGT. Trimming took off 2 bases at V and 7 bases at J, with 17 bases between the two ends. The CDR3: CASSYTLMDRGGYTF. The CDR3, as DNA: TGTGCCAGCAGTTACACGTTAATGGACCGCGGTGGCTACACCTTC.